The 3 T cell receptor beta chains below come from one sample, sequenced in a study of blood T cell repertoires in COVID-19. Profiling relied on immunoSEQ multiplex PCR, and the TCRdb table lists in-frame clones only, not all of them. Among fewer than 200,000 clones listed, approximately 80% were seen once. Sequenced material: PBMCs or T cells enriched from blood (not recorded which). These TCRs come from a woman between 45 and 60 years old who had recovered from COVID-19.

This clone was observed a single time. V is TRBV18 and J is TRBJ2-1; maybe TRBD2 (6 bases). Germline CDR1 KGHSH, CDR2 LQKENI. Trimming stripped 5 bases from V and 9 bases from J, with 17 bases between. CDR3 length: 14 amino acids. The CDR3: CASSGKEGAIEQFF. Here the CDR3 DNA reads TGTGCCAGCTCAGGCAAGGAGGGAGCTATTGAGCAGTTCTTC.

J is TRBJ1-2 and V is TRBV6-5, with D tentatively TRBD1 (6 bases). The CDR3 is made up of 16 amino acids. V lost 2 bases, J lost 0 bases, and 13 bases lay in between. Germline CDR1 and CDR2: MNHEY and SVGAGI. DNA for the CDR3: TGTGCCAGCAGTTACAGCACAGGGTTATCTAACTATGGCTACACCTTC. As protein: CASSYSTGLSNYGYTF.

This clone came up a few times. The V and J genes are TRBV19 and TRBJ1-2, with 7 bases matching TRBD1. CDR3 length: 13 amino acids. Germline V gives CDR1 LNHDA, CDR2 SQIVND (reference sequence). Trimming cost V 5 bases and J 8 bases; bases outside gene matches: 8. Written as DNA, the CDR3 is TGTGCCAGTAGTCGACAGGGAGAGGGGGGCTACACCTTC. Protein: CASSRQGEGGYTF.